Shown below are 18 T cell receptor beta chains from a single sample sequenced in a study of blood T cell repertoires in COVID-19. Sequenced by immunoSEQ multiplex PCR; TCRdb stores in-frame clones only, minus some. The sample yields hundreds of thousands of clones, about nine tenths seen once. The sample consisted of peripheral blood. The receptors were gathered from a woman between 45 and 60 years old who had recovered from COVID-19.

A few counts support this clone. The genes are TRBV19 and TRBJ2-1; 8 bases are shared with TRBD2. V was pared by 5 bases and J by 6 bases, with 15 bases of the junction left unmatched. The CDR3 totals 17 residues. Germline CDR1 and CDR2: LNHDA and SQIVND (reference sequence). The DNA of the CDR3 is TGTGCCAGTAGTTCTAGTGGTAGCGGGAATTATGGCAATGAGCAGTTCTTC. Translating gives CASSSSGSGNYGNEQFF.

This sequence joins TRBV7-2 and TRBJ1-1; D is possibly TRBD1 (5 bases). The germline gives CDR1 SGHTA, CDR2 FQGNSA. Trimming removed 2 bases at V and 6 bases at J, with 10 bases between. CDR3 length equals 13 residues. The CDR3 region is CASSLLTGAEAFF. DNA for the CDR3: TGTGCCAGCAGCTTACTGACGGGGGCTGAAGCTTTCTTT.

This chain links TRBV6-1 with TRBJ2-2, with 7 bases aligning to TRBD1. Germline V gene lookup returns CDR1 MNHNS and CDR2 SASEGT. V dropped 3 bases and J dropped 5; count of bases not matched to a gene: 6. This CDR3 is built from 15 residues. The CDR3 sequence is CASSDQGVRTGELFF. In DNA form, the CDR3 reads TGTGCCAGCAGTGACCAGGGGGTGCGGACCGGGGAGCTGTTTTTT.

This chain uses TRBV19 with TRBJ2-7, with D tentatively TRBD1 (6 bases). Trimming stripped 7 bases from V and 0 bases from J, with 10 bases between. CDR1 is LNHDA and CDR2 is SQIVND in the germline V gene (reference sequence). The CDR3 runs to 13 residues. The CDR3 region has the DNA TGTGCCAGTACGCCAGGGGACTCCTACGAGCAGTACTTC. It translates to CASTPGDSYEQYF.

The rearrangement uses TRBV20-1 and TRBJ2-1; D call uncertain. The germline CDR1 and CDR2 sequences are DFQATT and SNEGSKA (reference sequence). The V gene lost 3 bases and the J gene lost 2 bases, with 11 bases spanning the gap. This CDR3 comprises 14 residues. In nucleotides, the CDR3 is TGCAGTGCTAGTGAGGCGGCTACCTACAATGAGCAGTTCTTC. Translating it yields CSASEAATYNEQFF.

This chain uses TRBV4-3 with TRBJ1-1; TRBD1 might be the D (5 bases). The CDR3 extends over 15 amino acids. Germline lookup yields CDR1 LGHNA and CDR2 YSLEER. Deletions cut 3 bases from V and 5 bases from J, with 16 bases between. CDR3 sequence: CASSHPRGVRTEAFF. Written as DNA, the CDR3 is TGCGCCAGCAGCCACCCTCGGGGGGTGCGGACTGAAGCTTTCTTT.

The V and J genes are TRBV18 and TRBJ2-7; 10 positions agree with TRBD1. V trimming: 2 bases; J trimming: 1 base; junction bases outside the gene matches: 2. Germline-derived CDR1 and CDR2 are KGHSH and LQKENI. The CDR3 is 15 amino acids. This CDR3 reads CASSPRDRGSYEQYF. CDR3 in DNA: TGTGCCAGCTCACCAAGGGACAGGGGTTCCTACGAGCAGTACTTC.

The DNA of the CDR3 is TGTGCCAGCAGCCCCTTAGCGGGAGAGGCCCAAGAGACCCAGTACTTC. Amino acids: CASSPLAGEAQETQYF. The rearrangement uses TRBV5-4 and TRBJ2-5; 9 bases are a match to TRBD2. This CDR3 has 16 amino acids. The V gene's germline CDR1 is SGHNT and CDR2 YYREEE (reference sequence). The trim removed 4 bases at V and 1 base at J, leaving 8 bases unmatched.

The chain links TRBV5-4 to TRBJ2-1, with D possibly being TRBD2 (6 bases). Trimming pared 2 bases from V and 3 bases from J, leaving 9 bases between. This CDR3 is 14 amino acids long. Germline CDR1 is SGHNT and CDR2 is YYREEE (reference sequence). The CDR3 DNA reads TGTGCCAGCAGCTTACCGGAGGGCTACAATGAGCAGTTCTTC. Translating gives CASSLPEGYNEQFF.

This clone appeared once. The CDR3 protein is CASSHPQEPPRLYGYTF. The CDR3 DNA sequence: TGTGCCAGCAGCCATCCTCAAGAACCCCCTAGGCTCTATGGCTACACCTTC. This chain connects TRBV3-1 (or the pseudogene TRBV3-2) to TRBJ1-2; D unresolved. This CDR3 spans 17 amino acids. V dropped 3 bases and J dropped 4 bases, with 21 bases sitting between them. The germline gives CDR1 LGHDT, CDR2 YNNKEL (reference sequence).

The CDR3 here is CASSQFTGGLNTEAFF. CDR3 sequence (DNA): TGCGCCAGCAGCCAATTTACAGGGGGCTTAAACACTGAAGCTTTCTTT. V gene TRBV5-1 combines with J gene TRBJ1-1; TRBD1 matches at 9 bases. The CDR3 has 16 residues. Germline V gene data show CDR1 as SGHRS and CDR2 as YFSETQ. The V gene end was trimmed by 4 bases and the J gene end by 2 bases; junction bases not matched to a gene: 9.

V is TRBV7-6 and J is TRBJ2-5; 11 nucleotides match TRBD2. The CDR3 has 15 amino acids. Unmatched junction bases numbered 2, after V lost 1 base and J lost 4 bases. CDR1 is SGHVS and CDR2 is FNYEAQ in the germline V gene. The CDR3 protein is CASSLEGLAGETQYF. The CDR3 region has the DNA TGTGCCAGCAGCTTAGAAGGACTAGCGGGAGAGACCCAGTACTTC. Full variable domain (missing parts from reference TRBV7-6 and TRBJ2-5): GAGVSQSPRYKVTKRGQDVALRCDPISGHVSLYWYRQALGQGPEFLTYFNYEAQQDKSGLPNDRFSAERPEGSISTLTIQRTEQRDSAMYRCASSLEGLAGETQYFGPGTRLLVL.

This sequence joins TRBV30 and TRBJ1-2; TRBD1 aligns across 9 bases. V lost 5 bases, J lost 3 bases, and 10 bases stayed unmatched. The CDR3 is 15 residues long. The germline V gene has CDR1 GTSNPN and CDR2 SVGIG (reference sequence). CDR3 sequence (DNA): TGTGCCTGGCTTGGGACAGGGACCGCGCACTATGGCTACACCTTC. Amino acids: CAWLGTGTAHYGYTF.

The chain has TRBV5-4 and TRBJ2-7; 9 nucleotides align to TRBD1. The CDR3 loop spans 13 amino acids. V shed 4 bases, J shed 3 bases, and the junction held 2 bases outside the gene matches. The germline V gene encodes CDR1 SGHNT and CDR2 YYREEE (reference sequence). The CDR3 here is CASSGTGLYEQYF. The CDR3 nucleotides read TGTGCCAGCAGCGGGACAGGGCTCTACGAGCAGTACTTC.

The chain is built from TRBV5-1 and TRBJ1-1; weak D call: TRBD1 (6 bases). Germline V CDR1 and CDR2: SGHRS, YFSETQ. V was pared by 0 bases and J by 4 bases, with 16 bases between. The CDR3 spans 16 residues. This chain's CDR3 is CASSLARQAGGTEAFF. CDR3 DNA: TGCGCCAGCAGCTTGGCCCGACAGGCTGGGGGCACTGAAGCTTTCTTT. The full variable domain, with the rest looked up from reference TRBV5-1 and TRBJ1-1, is KAGVTQTPRYLIKTRGQQVTLSCSPISGHRSVSWYQQTPGQGLQFLFEYFSETQRNKGNFPGRFSGRQFSNSRSEMNVSTLELGDSALYLCASSLARQAGGTEAFFGQGTRLTVV.

The J gene is TRBJ1-2, the V gene TRBV4-3, with D perhaps TRBD1 (5 bases). The CDR3 runs 15 residues. V lost 1 base, J lost 7 bases, and 16 bases lay in between. Germline values: CDR1 LGHNA, CDR2 YSLEER. CDR3 sequence: CASSQGSGRIGGYTF. In DNA form, the CDR3 reads TGCGCCAGCAGCCAAGGTTCAGGGAGGATTGGTGGCTACACCTTC.

The CDR3 loop is CASSLVRQKNTEAFF. For the CDR3, the DNA is TGTGCCAGCAGCTTAGTTCGACAAAAGAACACTGAAGCTTTCTTT. The chain couples TRBV7-9 to TRBJ1-1; no clear D gene. CDR3 size: 15 residues. The V gene lost 1 base and the J gene lost 1 base, with 10 bases spanning the gap. Germline CDR1 reads SEHNR; CDR2 reads FQNEAQ (reference sequence).

Here the CDR3 reads CASSQEAWTPGGKTQYF. CDR3 nucleotides: TGCGCCAGCAGCCAAGAAGCGTGGACGCCCGGGGGGAAGACCCAGTACTTC. The gene calls are TRBV4-3 and TRBJ2-5; the match to TRBD2 covers 7 bases. The CDR3 has 17 residues. The V gene end was trimmed by 0 bases and the J gene end by 6 bases; junction bases not matched to a gene: 13. The V gene's germline CDR1 is LGHNA and CDR2 YSLEER.